A single sample gave rise to the 18 T cell receptor beta chains below, sequenced in a study of cytomegalovirus exposure and HLA in healthy donors. Using immunoSEQ multiplex PCR, the repertoire was profiled, and TCRdb retains in-frame clones only, with some absent. The sample lists 75,000 to 90,000 clones, 85% to 95% occurring once. Material: PBMCs. All receptors come from a woman between 18 and 29 years old in good health and CMV-seronegative.

V is TRBV5-1 and J is TRBJ1-1; the match to TRBD1 covers 10 bases. J gave up 6 bases and V 0 bases, and 5 bases lay outside the gene matches. The CDR3 runs to 15 residues. CDR1 is SGHRS and CDR2 is YFSETQ in the germline V gene. CDR3 sequence reads: CASSLVAGQGSEAFF. The DNA for the CDR3 is TGCGCCAGCAGCTTGGTGGCGGGACAGGGGTCTGAAGCTTTCTTT.

This chain links TRBV19 with TRBJ1-1; D remains unclear. This CDR3 spans 13 amino acids. The germline V gene encodes CDR1 LNHDA and CDR2 SQIVND (reference sequence). V lost 5 bases, J lost 5 bases, and 12 bases lay in between. CDR3 nucleotide sequence: TGTGCCAGTAGTGTCGGTACGGAGACTGAAGCTTTCTTT. Its translation: CASSVGTETEAFF. The complete variable domain, with remaining parts taken from reference TRBV19 and TRBJ1-1, reads DGGITQSPKYLFRKEGQNVTLSCEQNLNHDAMYWYRQDPGQGLRLIYYSQIVNDFQKGDIAEGYSVSREKKESFPLTVTSAQKNPTAFYLCASSVGTETEAFFGQGTRLTVV.

V and J are TRBV5-1 and TRBJ2-2; possible D gene TRBD2, 6 bases. From germline, CDR1 is SGHRS and CDR2 YFSETQ. Trimming cost V 2 bases and J 1 base, with 12 bases left between them. This CDR3 contains 16 residues. CDR3 amino acids: CASSFNTGGNTGELFF. As DNA, the CDR3 is TGCGCCAGCAGCTTCAATACCGGGGGGAACACCGGGGAGCTGTTTTTT. Drawing the rest from reference TRBV5-1 and TRBJ2-2, the complete variable domain is KAGVTQTPRYLIKTRGQQVTLSCSPISGHRSVSWYQQTPGQGLQFLFEYFSETQRNKGNFPGRFSGRQFSNSRSEMNVSTLELGDSALYLCASSFNTGGNTGELFFGEGSRLTVL.

V and J are TRBV2 and TRBJ2-3, with 11 bases identical to TRBD1. Trimming took 4 bases from V and 3 from J; bases not matched to a gene: 3. Germline CDR1 is SNHLY and CDR2 is FYNNEI. There are 15 residues in the CDR3. The DNA of the CDR3 is TGTGCCAGCAGTGTGGACAGGGGGCGAACAGATACGCAGTATTTT. Its translation is CASSVDRGRTDTQYF.

The chain couples TRBV4-3 to TRBJ2-4; D is unclear. V was clipped by 1 base and J by 0 bases, with 10 bases between them. Germline assignment: CDR1 LGHNA and CDR2 YSLEER. The CDR3 extends over 16 amino acids. In nucleotides, the CDR3 is TGCGCCAGCAGCCAAGCGGTAGAGCTAGCCAAAAACATTCAGTACTTC. Translating gives CASSQAVELAKNIQYF.

For the CDR3, the DNA is TGTGCCAGCAGCTTAGTTAATAGCAATCAGCCCCAGCATTTT. This sequence encodes CASSLVNSNQPQHF. V gene TRBV7-9 combines with J gene TRBJ1-5; D ambiguous. The length of the CDR3 is 14 residues. Germline V CDR1 and CDR2: SEHNR, FQNEAQ (reference sequence). Trimming stripped 1 base from V and 0 bases from J, with 4 bases between.

The chain carries TRBV9 and TRBJ1-4, with D maybe TRBD1 (6 bases). The V gene lost 7 bases and the J gene lost 8 bases, with 21 bases spanning the gap. The CDR3 loop spans 15 amino acids. Per germline, CDR1 SGDLS and CDR2 YYNGEE. The CDR3 spells CASSPGGGGQEKLFF. CDR3 DNA: TGTGCCAGCTCCCCAGGCGGGGGCGGTCAAGAAAAACTGTTTTTT.

The rearrangement links TRBV19 to TRBJ1-2; the D gene is possibly TRBD1 (6 bases). V was pared by 0 bases and J by 4 bases, with 6 bases between. Per germline, CDR1 LNHDA and CDR2 SQIVND (reference sequence). The CDR3 consists of 13 residues. CDR3 amino acids: CASSIEQGYGYTF. Written as DNA, the CDR3 is TGTGCCAGTAGTATAGAACAGGGCTATGGCTACACCTTC.

This chain uses TRBV9 with TRBJ2-3; possibly TRBD2 for D (5 bases). Trimming stripped 1 base from V and 4 bases from J, with 10 bases between. The CDR3 has 14 residues. The germline gives CDR1 SGDLS, CDR2 YYNGEE. For the CDR3, the DNA is TGTGCCAGCAGCGTAACCCGACTACCAGATACGCAGTATTTT. Its translation: CASSVTRLPDTQYF.

The chain has TRBV11-3 and TRBJ2-1; D is perhaps TRBD2 (5 bases). In germline, CDR1 is SGHNT, CDR2 YENEEA. Trimming removed 7 bases at V and 0 bases at J, with 19 bases between. The CDR3 runs 17 residues. This CDR3 is CASTNRATKSSYNEQFF. CDR3 bases: TGTGCCAGCACCAATCGAGCGACTAAGAGCTCCTACAATGAGCAGTTCTTC.

The CDR3 region has the DNA TGCGCCAGCCAATCCGGGACAGGATCCTACGAGCAGTACTTC. This codes for CASQSGTGSYEQYF. The chain uses TRBV4-1 and TRBJ2-7, with 8 bases that match TRBD1. The CDR3 is made up of 14 amino acids. Unmatched junction bases numbered 7, after V lost 8 bases and J lost 1 base. From germline, CDR1 is MGHRA and CDR2 YSYEKL.

The chain has TRBV9 and TRBJ2-5, with D tentatively TRBD2 (6 bases). Trimming left V 2 bases short and J 4 bases short, with 21 bases between. CDR1 and CDR2 (germline): SGDLS, YYNGEE. This CDR3 comprises 17 residues. CDR3 in DNA: TGTGCCAGCAGCGTCGGTCCCCCGGGGCGGGGACGAGAGACCCAGTACTTC. It specifies CASSVGPPGRGRETQYF.

This chain joins TRBV29-1 and TRBJ2-1; TRBD2 agrees at 11 bases. Germline V gene lookup returns CDR1 SQVTM and CDR2 ANQGSEA. The length of the CDR3 is 14 residues. The trim removed 5 bases at V and 3 bases at J, leaving 3 bases unmatched. CDR3 DNA: TGCAGCGTTACGACTAGCGGGGACTACAATGAGCAGTTCTTC. It codes for CSVTTSGDYNEQFF.

The chain links TRBV5-1 to TRBJ2-7, with TRBD2 identical over 8 bases. Germline trimming cut 5 bases from V and 0 bases from J; bases unmatched to any gene: 4. Germline CDR1 SGHRS, CDR2 YFSETQ. The CDR3 runs to 14 residues. CDR3 bases: TGCGCCAGCAGAACTAGCGGATACTCCTACGAGCAGTACTTC. This gives the protein CASRTSGYSYEQYF. Combining the CDR3 with reference TRBV5-1 and TRBJ2-7 gives the whole variable domain KAGVTQTPRYLIKTRGQQVTLSCSPISGHRSVSWYQQTPGQGLQFLFEYFSETQRNKGNFPGRFSGRQFSNSRSEMNVSTLELGDSALYLCASRTSGYSYEQYFGPGTRLTVT.

This clone was seen only once. V and J are TRBV6-5 and TRBJ1-3; TRBD1 aligns across 9 bases. Germline CDR1 MNHEY, CDR2 SVGAGI. Unmatched junction bases numbered 1, after V lost 6 bases and J lost 4 bases. This CDR3 spans 13 amino acids. The CDR3 spells CASRGQGGNTIYF. The CDR3 region has the DNA TGTGCCAGCAGGGGACAGGGAGGAAACACCATATATTTT.

This chain links TRBV11-2 with TRBJ1-1; tentatively, D is TRBD1 (6 bases). V was shortened by 3 bases and J by 4 bases, with 9 bases between the two germline ends. The germline gives CDR1 SGHAT, CDR2 FQNNGV. The CDR3 has 13 residues. The CDR3 DNA sequence: TGTGCCAGCAGCTTCACAGGGATCACTGAAGCTTTCTTT. Encoded protein: CASSFTGITEAFF.

The chain recombines TRBV7-9 with TRBJ2-3; TRBD2 agrees at 13 bases. The germline V gene has CDR1 SEHNR and CDR2 FQNEAQ (reference sequence). Unmatched junction bases numbered 8, after V lost 3 bases and J lost 2 bases. The CDR3 totals 18 residues. CDR3 coding DNA: TGTGCCAGCAGCTTCGGACTAGCGGGGGTTACCTACACAGATACGCAGTATTTT. Its translation is CASSFGLAGVTYTDTQYF.

This CDR3 is CASSLQGTYNEQFF. CDR3 nucleotide sequence: TGTGCCAGCAGCTTACAGGGAACCTACAATGAGCAGTTCTTC. The V gene is TRBV5-6, the J gene TRBJ2-1; weak D call: TRBD1 (6 bases). The CDR3 length is 14 residues. The V gene's germline CDR1 is SGHDT and CDR2 YYEEEE. V dropped 2 bases and J dropped 2 bases, with 8 bases sitting between them.